The 20 T cell receptor beta chains below all came from one sample that was sequenced in a study of persistence of HIV-infected CD4 T cells. The immunoSEQ assay was version 4, run in survey mode. The data were produced by immunoSEQ multiplex PCR, yet TCRdb's version contains in-frame clones alone and is incomplete. The profile shows about 39,000 clones, about 83% of them singletons. The stimulus was an HIV-1 Gag 15-mer peptide pool, 0.85 to 1 ug/peptide/mL. Sorted nonresponding memory CD4+ T cells were CD40L-negative, CD69-negative, CD45RO-high. Antigen specificity for these receptors is unknown. This specimen consisted of cultured CD4+ T cells from PBMCs, obtained from a patient who received antiretroviral therapy. The source of these receptors is an adult with HIV. The donor label of this sample is uncertain.

This clone appeared a single time. A read error may produce the germline difference seen at one junction end. The rearrangement links TRBV3-1 (or the pseudogene TRBV3-2) to TRBJ2-2, with 9 bases lining up with TRBD1. Germline V gene data show CDR1 as LGHDT and CDR2 as YNNKEL (reference sequence). The CDR3 extends over 14 amino acids. CDR3 bases: TGTGCCAGCACCCAACAGGGGGCCACCGGGGAGCTGTTTTTT. Protein: CASTQQGATGELFF.

The chain combines TRBV5-1 with TRBJ2-6; no reliable D call. There are 14 residues in the CDR3. The V gene lost 0 bases and the J gene lost 0 bases, with 1 base spanning the gap. Looked up from germline, CDR1 is SGHRS and CDR2 is YFSETQ. The CDR3 here is CASSLGSGANVLTF. As DNA, the CDR3 is TGCGCCAGCAGCTTGGGCTCTGGGGCCAACGTCCTGACTTTC.

This clone has just one count. This chain uses TRBV5-1 with TRBJ2-5; a weak D match, TRBD2 (6 bases). The ends were cut back, 3 bases at V and 5 bases at J, with 14 bases in the middle. Germline CDR1 and CDR2: SGHRS and YFSETQ. The CDR3 contains 14 residues. As DNA, the CDR3 is TGCGCCAGCAGCTCATTATCGGGGGACGAGACCCAGTACTTC. Translating it yields CASSSLSGDETQYF.

The V and J genes are TRBV5-1 and TRBJ1-6, with 8 bases lining up with TRBD1. V lost 2 bases and J lost 5; bases outside the gene matches: 6. Germline CDR1 and CDR2: SGHRS and YFSETQ. This CDR3 contains 16 residues. Here the CDR3 DNA reads TGCGCCAGCAGCTTTCAGGGGGCGGGAAATAATTCACCCCTCCACTTT. The encoded protein is CASSFQGAGNNSPLHF.

The chain carries TRBV7-2 and TRBJ2-7; TRBD1 might be the D (5 bases). The length of the CDR3 is 15 residues. The V end was cut by 3 bases, the J end by 1 base, with 13 bases between. Germline CDR1 SGHTA, CDR2 FQGNSA. CDR3: CASSFDRRQSYEQYF. The CDR3 nucleotides read TGTGCCAGCAGCTTTGACAGACGACAGTCCTACGAGCAGTACTTC.

CDR3 protein: CASSRTGDHYTGELFF. CDR3 sequence (DNA): TGTGCCAGTAGTAGAACAGGGGACCATTACACCGGGGAGCTGTTTTTT. The rearrangement links TRBV19 to TRBJ2-2; 7 nucleotides match TRBD1. The V segment lost 4 bases and the J segment 3 bases; nucleotides outside the gene matches: 8. This CDR3 is 16 amino acids long. Germline V gives CDR1 LNHDA, CDR2 SQIVND (reference sequence).

This chain joins TRBV5-3 and TRBJ2-1; D ambiguous. TRBV5-3 is treated as an ORF (open reading frame) with a function not yet certain. Trimming removed 1 base at V and 0 bases at J, with 8 bases between. The CDR3 is 15 residues long. The CDR3 loop reads CARSLLYPSYNEQFF. CDR3 coding DNA: TGTGCCAGAAGCTTGTTATACCCCTCCTACAATGAGCAGTTCTTC.

The chain uses TRBV18 and TRBJ2-7; D is perhaps TRBD1 (6 bases). The CDR3 has 14 amino acids. Looked up from germline, CDR1 is KGHSH and CDR2 is LQKENI. The V end was cut by 3 bases, the J end by 2 bases, with 11 bases between. Written as DNA, the CDR3 is TGTGCCAGCTCACCGTCCGGGACAACCTACGAGCAGTACTTC. This sequence encodes CASSPSGTTYEQYF.

This clone has a handful of counts. The J gene is TRBJ2-7, the V gene TRBV29-1; 9 nucleotides match TRBD1. V lost 5 bases and J lost 3; bases outside the gene matches: 11. Germline CDR1 SQVTM, CDR2 ANQGSEA. The CDR3 runs 15 residues. CDR3 DNA sequence: TGCAGCGTTTCTACCTCCGGGACAGGGCTCTACGAGCAGTACTTC. Translating it yields CSVSTSGTGLYEQYF.

V gene TRBV5-1 combines with J gene TRBJ1-6, with D maybe TRBD1 (5 bases). V was pared by 1 base and J by 8 bases, with 13 bases between. Germline assignment: CDR1 SGHRS and CDR2 YFSETQ. CDR3 length: 15 residues. The CDR3: CASSLRGKVDSPLHF. CDR3 in DNA: TGCGCCAGCAGCTTGCGGGGGAAGGTTGATTCACCCCTCCACTTT.

CDR3 DNA: TGCAGCGTTAACCCGGGGGGCGCTGAAAAACTGTTTTTT. Amino acid sequence: CSVNPGGAEKLFF. The chain links TRBV29-1 to TRBJ1-4; D is perhaps TRBD1 (6 bases). The ends were cut back, 5 bases at V and 7 bases at J, with 14 bases in the middle. The germline CDR1 and CDR2 sequences are SQVTM and ANQGSEA. The CDR3 spans 13 residues.

The V gene is TRBV19, the J gene TRBJ2-1; 11 nucleotides align to TRBD2. The CDR3 covers 14 residues. V was pared by 5 bases and J by 7 bases, with 4 bases of the junction left unmatched. CDR1 and CDR2 (germline): LNHDA, SQIVND (reference sequence). The CDR3 region has the DNA TGTGCCAGTAGTCCCGCTAGCGGGGGGAATGAGCAGTTCTTC. Amino acids: CASSPASGGNEQFF.

The genes are TRBV5-1 and TRBJ2-3; a weak D match, TRBD1 (6 bases). CDR1 is SGHRS and CDR2 is YFSETQ in the germline V gene. The CDR3 has 14 amino acids. V lost 3 bases and J 1 base, leaving 9 bases between the germline ends. The CDR3 is CASSWSGGTDTQYF. The CDR3 nucleotides read TGCGCCAGCAGCTGGTCAGGGGGCACAGATACGCAGTATTTT.

This rearrangement joins TRBV6-5 to TRBJ1-3; D not certain. V shed 6 bases and J shed 4 bases, with 13 bases lying between them. Germline V CDR1 and CDR2: MNHEY, SVGAGI. There are 14 residues in the CDR3. CDR3 coding DNA: TGTGCCAGCAGGGGTCGGGGATCCGGAAACACCATATATTTT. As protein: CASRGRGSGNTIYF.

The V and J genes are TRBV27 and TRBJ1-1; D is perhaps TRBD1 (5 bases). The germline V gene encodes CDR1 MNHEY and CDR2 SMNVEV (reference sequence). This CDR3 comprises 13 residues. V was shortened by 8 bases and J by 6 bases, with 16 bases between the two germline ends. The CDR3 region has the DNA TGTGCCAGCTTTGATTGGGGGGGTTCTGAAGCTTTCTTT. Protein product: CASFDWGGSEAFF.

This rearrangement joins TRBV4-1 to TRBJ2-2; 9 bases agree with TRBD1. The CDR3 is made up of 16 amino acids. Germline V lookup: CDR1 MGHRA, CDR2 YSYEKL. With 0 bases clipped from V and 4 bases from J, the junction kept 3 bases outside the gene matches. The CDR3 region has the DNA TGCGCCAGCAGCCAAGAGGGACAGGGTTTCACCGGGGAGCTGTTTTTT. It codes for CASSQEGQGFTGELFF.

The chain couples TRBV10-2 to TRBJ2-3; 9 nucleotides line up with TRBD2. Germline assignment: CDR1 WSHSY and CDR2 SAAADI. CDR3 length: 17 amino acids. V shed 3 bases and J 0 bases; nucleotides not matched to a gene: 7. CDR3 DNA: TGCGCCAGCAGTGACCTGGCTAGCGGGGCGAGCACAGATACGCAGTATTTT. Its protein product is CASSDLASGASTDTQYF.

The chain recombines TRBV7-9 with TRBJ1-1; possible D gene TRBD1, 6 bases. There are 14 residues in the CDR3. Germline V lookup: CDR1 SEHNR, CDR2 FQNEAQ (reference sequence). V was shortened by 4 bases and J by 1 base, with 10 bases between the two germline ends. CDR3 region: CASSSMTGNTEAFF. The CDR3 DNA reads as TGTGCCAGCAGCTCGATGACAGGGAACACTGAAGCTTTCTTT.

This chain joins TRBV19 and TRBJ2-7, with a tentative D call TRBD1 (6 bases). V was pared by 9 bases and J by 1 base, with 19 bases between. The CDR3 has 15 amino acids. The germline V gene has CDR1 LNHDA and CDR2 SQIVND (reference sequence). DNA for the CDR3: TGTGCCAGCCGTTCGGGACAACTCGGGTCCTACGAGCAGTACTTC. This encodes CASRSGQLGSYEQYF.

This clone has only one observation. V is TRBV28 and J is TRBJ2-7, with 9 positions matching TRBD1. Germline loops: CDR1 MDHEN, CDR2 SYDVKM. After removal of 1 base from V and 3 bases from J, the junction contained 4 bases not matched to a gene. The CDR3 contains 15 residues. CDR3 coding DNA: TGTGCCAGCAGTTTATCGGGACAGGGTCTCTACGAGCAGTACTTC. It specifies CASSLSGQGLYEQYF.